This entry is about one T cell receptor (beta chain). Its target is not known. Under the authors' procedure: A productive frequency of 2.59 x 10-5 was the lowest detectable. TCRdb keeps only in-frame clones here, not all; method: immunoSEQ multiplex PCR. The DNA was the basis for D and trimming; V, J and clone size are from that table. The sample contains 30,000 or so clones, approximately 84% of which appear only once. CDR1 is SGHNT, CDR2 YYREEE, per germline (reference sequence). The V gene lost 4 bases and the J gene lost 4 bases, with 7 bases spanning the gap. CDR3 length: 12 amino acids. These data belong to a study of STAT5B mutations in CD4+ large granular lymphocyte leukemia. Study information: Among healthy donors, a particular HLA allele went with more CDR3 'QG' motifs. The study's findings and limits: CD4-sorted patient repertoires seemed more clonal than healthy CD4+ repertoires.

What was sequenced was CD4+ T cells from blood buffy coats. This chain joins TRBV5-4 and TRBJ2-3; D gene ambiguous. The receptor was derived from a human donor in good health. The CDR3 DNA is TGTGCCAGCAGCCAAGGCGCAGATACGCAGTATTTT. Amino acid sequence: CASSQGADTQYF.